This entry concerns a single T cell receptor beta chain. Its antigen is not identified. Germline V gene lookup returns CDR1 KGHDR and CDR2 SFDVKD. Trimming took 6 bases from V and 2 from J, leaving 7 bases between them. The length of the CDR3 is 13 residues. The data were taken from a study of blood T cells in healthy people across ages. Study-wide points: The authors considered diversity estimates from one million T cells to be underestimates.

Individuals who donated were healthy Caucasians from Russia aged roughly 6 to 100. Sample-barcoded 5' priming and a J-beta primer mix drove a second PCR of 7 to 11 cycles. TCRdb redid the calling of the 5' RACE reads with MiXCR, one entry per CDR3 protein. The sample has over 500,000 distinct CDR3 sequences; approximately 52% are singletons. This TCR came from a woman older than 75 in good health. V usage is TRBV24-1 and J usage is TRBJ1-5; no reliable D call. Material: blood. The CDR3 region has the DNA TGTGCCACCAGTAGTGCAGGCAATCAGCCCCAGCATTTT. The encoded protein is CATSSAGNQPQHF.